This T cell receptor beta chain was sequenced during a study of T cells of healthy individuals. TCRdb passed the 5' RACE reads through MiXCR, listing each CDR3 protein once. This table has 95,000 to 100,000 distinct CDR3 sequences, approximately 15% appearing once. This CDR3 region has 16 residues. The ends were cut back, 5 bases at V and 1 base at J, with 15 bases in the middle. Looked up from germline, CDR1 is MNHEY and CDR2 is SVGEGT. A few counts support this clonotype. This receptor was taken from a human donor in good health. The chain has TRBV6-2 or TRBV6-3 and TRBJ1-5, with a weak D call TRBD1 (6 bases). The CDR3 DNA reads TGTGCCAGCAGTCCTCGGGGGCTTCGAAGCAATCAGCCCCAGCATTTT. As protein: CASSPRGLRSNQPQHF.